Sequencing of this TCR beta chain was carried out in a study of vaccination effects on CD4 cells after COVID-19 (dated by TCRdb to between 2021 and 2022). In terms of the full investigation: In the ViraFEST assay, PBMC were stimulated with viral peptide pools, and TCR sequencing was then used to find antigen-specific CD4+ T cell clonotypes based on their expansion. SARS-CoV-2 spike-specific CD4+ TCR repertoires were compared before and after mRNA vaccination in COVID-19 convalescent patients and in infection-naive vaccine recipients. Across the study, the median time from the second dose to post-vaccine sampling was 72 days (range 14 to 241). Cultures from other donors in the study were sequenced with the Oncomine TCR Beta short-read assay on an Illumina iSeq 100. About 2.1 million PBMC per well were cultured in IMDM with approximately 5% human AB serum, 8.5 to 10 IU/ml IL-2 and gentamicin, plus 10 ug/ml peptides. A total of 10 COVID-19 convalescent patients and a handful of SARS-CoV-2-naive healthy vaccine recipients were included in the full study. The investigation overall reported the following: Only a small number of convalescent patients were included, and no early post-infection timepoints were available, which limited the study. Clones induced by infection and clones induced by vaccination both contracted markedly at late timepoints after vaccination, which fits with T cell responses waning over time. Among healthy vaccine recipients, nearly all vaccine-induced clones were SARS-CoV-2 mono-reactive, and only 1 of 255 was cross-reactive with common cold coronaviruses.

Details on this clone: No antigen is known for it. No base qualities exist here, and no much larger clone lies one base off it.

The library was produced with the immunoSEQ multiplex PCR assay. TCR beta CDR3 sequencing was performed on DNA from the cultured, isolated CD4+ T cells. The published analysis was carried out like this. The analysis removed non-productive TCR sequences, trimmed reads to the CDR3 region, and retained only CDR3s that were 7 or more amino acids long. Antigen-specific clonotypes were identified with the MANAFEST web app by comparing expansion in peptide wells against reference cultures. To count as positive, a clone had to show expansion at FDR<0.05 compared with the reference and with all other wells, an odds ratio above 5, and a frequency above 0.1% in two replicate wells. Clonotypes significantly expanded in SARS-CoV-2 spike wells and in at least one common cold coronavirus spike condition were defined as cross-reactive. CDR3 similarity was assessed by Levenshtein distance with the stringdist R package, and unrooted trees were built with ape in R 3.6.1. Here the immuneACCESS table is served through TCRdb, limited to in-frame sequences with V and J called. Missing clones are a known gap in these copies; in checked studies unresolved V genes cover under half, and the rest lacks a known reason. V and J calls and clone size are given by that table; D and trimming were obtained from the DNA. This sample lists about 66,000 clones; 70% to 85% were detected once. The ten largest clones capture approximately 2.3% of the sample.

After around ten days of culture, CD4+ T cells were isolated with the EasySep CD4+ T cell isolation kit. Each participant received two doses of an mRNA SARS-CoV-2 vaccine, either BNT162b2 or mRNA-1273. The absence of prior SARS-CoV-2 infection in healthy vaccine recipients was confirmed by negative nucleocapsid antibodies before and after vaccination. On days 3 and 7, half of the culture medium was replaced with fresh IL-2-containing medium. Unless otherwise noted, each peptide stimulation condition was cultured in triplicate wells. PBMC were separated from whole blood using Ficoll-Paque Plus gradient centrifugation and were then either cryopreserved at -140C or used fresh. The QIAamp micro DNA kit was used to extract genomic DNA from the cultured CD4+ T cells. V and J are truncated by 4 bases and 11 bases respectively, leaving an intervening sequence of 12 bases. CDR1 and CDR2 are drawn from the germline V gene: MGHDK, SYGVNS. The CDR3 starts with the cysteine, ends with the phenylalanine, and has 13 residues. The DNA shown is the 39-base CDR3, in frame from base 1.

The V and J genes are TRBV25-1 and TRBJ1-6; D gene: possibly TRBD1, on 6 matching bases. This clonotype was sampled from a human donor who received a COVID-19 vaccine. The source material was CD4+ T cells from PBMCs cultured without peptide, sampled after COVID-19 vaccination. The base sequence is TGTGCCAGCAGTGCCACTGGGGGGCCACCCCTCCACTTT. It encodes CASSATGGPPLHF.